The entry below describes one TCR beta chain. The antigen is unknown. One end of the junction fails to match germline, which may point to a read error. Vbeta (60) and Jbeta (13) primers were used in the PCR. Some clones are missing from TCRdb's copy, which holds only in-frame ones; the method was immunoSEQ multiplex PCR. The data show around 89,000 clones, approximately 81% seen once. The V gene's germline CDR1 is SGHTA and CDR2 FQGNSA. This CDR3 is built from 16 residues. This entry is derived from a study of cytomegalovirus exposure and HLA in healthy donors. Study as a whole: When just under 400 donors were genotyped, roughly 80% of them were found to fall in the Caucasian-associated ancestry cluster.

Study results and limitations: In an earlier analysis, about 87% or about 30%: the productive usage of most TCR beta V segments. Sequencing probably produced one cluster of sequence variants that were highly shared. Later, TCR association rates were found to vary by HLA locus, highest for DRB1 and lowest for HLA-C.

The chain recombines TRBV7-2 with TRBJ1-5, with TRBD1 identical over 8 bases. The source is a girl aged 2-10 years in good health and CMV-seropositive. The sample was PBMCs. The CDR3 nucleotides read TGTGCCAGCAGTTTAGACAGGGGATTTGGCAATCAGCCCCAGCATTTT. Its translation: CASSLDRGFGNQPQHF.